The source of this T cell receptor beta chain is a study of cytomegalovirus exposure and HLA in healthy donors. The CDR3 runs to 17 residues. V lost 6 bases to trimming and J lost 0 bases; unmatched junction nucleotides: 3. CDR1 is MGHRA and CDR2 is YSYEKL in the germline V gene. 60 Vbeta and 13 Jbeta primers were used in PCR. Repertoires were generated with immunoSEQ multiplex PCR, while TCRdb's copy carries only in-frame clones and drops some. The sample includes around 200,000 clones. The material sequenced was PBMCs. The TCR comes from a young woman in good health and CMV-seropositive. The chain carries TRBV4-1 and TRBJ2-6, with 12 bases lining up with TRBD2. This CDR3 reads CASSTSGGNSGANVLTF. The CDR3 coding sequence is TGCGCCAGCAGTACTAGCGGGGGGAACTCTGGGGCCAACGTCCTGACTTTC.